The clone carrying this TCR beta chain was found a few times. The germline V gene encodes CDR1 SGHRS and CDR2 YFSETQ. CDR3 length: 15 residues. Trimming cost V 3 bases and J 0 bases, with 12 bases left between them. These data come from a study of blood T cell repertoires in COVID-19. Here immunoSEQ multiplex PCR was the method, and the copy in TCRdb shows in-frame clones only, minus some. The repertoire holds 150,000 to 250,000 clones, with roughly four fifths as singletons. Sequencing was carried out using PBMCs or T cells enriched from blood (not recorded which). The clonotype was recovered from a man aged 35-49 years who had recovered from COVID-19. The chain combines TRBV5-1 with TRBJ1-2; D gene uncertain. The CDR3 spells CASSSRWGANYGYTF. As DNA, the CDR3 is TGCGCCAGCAGCTCTAGGTGGGGAGCTAACTATGGCTACACCTTC.